These 14 T cell receptor beta chains came from one sample sequenced in a study of control samples from healthy donors and cancer patients. The repertoire was sequenced with immunoSEQ multiplex PCR; TCRdb's copy has only in-frame clones and lacks some. The sample lists about 120,000 clones; 85% to 90% were seen once. The sequencing input was blood. Receptors originate from a woman in her seventies in good health.

V usage is TRBV14 and J usage is TRBJ2-3; D is perhaps TRBD1 (6 bases). Trimming removed 2 bases from V and 7 bases from J, with 13 bases in between. The CDR3 is 14 residues long. CDR1 is SGHDN and CDR2 is FVKESK in the germline V gene. The CDR3 protein is CASSQWQGTNTQYF. The CDR3 nucleotides read TGTGCCAGCAGCCAATGGCAGGGGACAAATACGCAGTATTTT.

The chain carries TRBV5-1 and TRBJ2-4, with 8 bases aligning to TRBD2. This CDR3 contains 17 residues. The germline V gene encodes CDR1 SGHRS and CDR2 YFSETQ. Trimming took 0 bases from V and 6 from J; bases not matched to a gene: 11. The chain's CDR3 is CASSLEAGGPPGNIQYF. The CDR3, as DNA: TGCGCCAGCAGCTTGGAGGCGGGGGGCCCTCCAGGAAACATTCAGTACTTC.

The chain is built from TRBV24-1 and TRBJ2-7; the D gene is possibly TRBD2 (6 bases). Germline CDR1 reads KGHDR; CDR2 reads SFDVKD. Trimming took 3 bases from V and 7 from J, leaving 15 bases between them. The CDR3 contains 14 residues. CDR3: CATSDTRGAGEQYF. CDR3 nucleotide sequence: TGTGCCACCAGTGATACCCGAGGCGCGGGGGAGCAGTACTTC.

This rearrangement joins TRBV19 to TRBJ2-2; D may be TRBD1 or TRBD2 (5 bases each). Deletions cut 4 bases from V and 6 bases from J, with 15 bases between. Germline V gives CDR1 LNHDA, CDR2 SQIVND (reference sequence). The CDR3 length is 15 residues. For the CDR3, the DNA is TGTGCCAGTAGTACCGCCGGGGCCGGGGCCGGGGAGCTGTTTTTT. Amino acids: CASSTAGAGAGELFF.

This clone was detected only once. J is TRBJ2-5 and V is TRBV3-1 (or the pseudogene TRBV3-2), with 7 positions matching TRBD2. V lost 4 bases, J lost 5 bases, and 7 bases stayed unmatched. There are 14 residues in the CDR3. The germline V gene has CDR1 LGHDT and CDR2 YNNKEL (reference sequence). The DNA of the CDR3 is TGTGCCAGCAGCCCGGGACTAACCGGGGAGACCCAGTACTTC. Translating gives CASSPGLTGETQYF.

The rearrangement uses TRBV25-1 and TRBJ2-1; no clear D gene. The germline CDR1 and CDR2 sequences are MGHDK and SYGVNS. Trimming shortened V by 1 base and J by 2 bases, and 18 bases separated the two germline ends. There are 18 residues in the CDR3. The CDR3 DNA reads TGTGCCAGCAGTGAATCCCGGGCCGCTTTAAACCCCTACAATGAGCAGTTCTTC. The encoded protein is CASSESRAALNPYNEQFF.

The J gene is TRBJ2-3, the V gene TRBV27; 9 positions agree with TRBD2. V dropped 3 bases and J dropped 2; count of bases not matched to a gene: 6. Germline V gene data show CDR1 as MNHEY and CDR2 as SMNVEV (reference sequence). The CDR3 contains 16 residues. CDR3 sequence reads: CASSLRGGGYTDTQYF. CDR3 sequence (DNA): TGTGCCAGCAGTTTGCGGGGGGGAGGATACACAGATACGCAGTATTTT.

The rearrangement joins TRBV19 to TRBJ1-1; TRBD1 might be the D (6 bases). Deletions cut 9 bases from V and 1 base from J, with 21 bases between. Germline V lookup: CDR1 LNHDA, CDR2 SQIVND (reference sequence). The length of the CDR3 is 16 residues. CDR3 sequence reads: CASLPLGGRTNTEAFF. CDR3 bases: TGTGCCAGCCTCCCGCTAGGGGGGCGGACGAACACTGAAGCTTTCTTT.

The chain recombines TRBV7-9 with TRBJ2-7, with D unclear. The CDR3 has 13 residues. Trimming took 6 bases from V and 3 from J, leaving 12 bases between them. The V gene's germline CDR1 is SEHNR and CDR2 FQNEAQ (reference sequence). The CDR3 bases are TGTGCCAGCAGTCTAAGTTGGGACTACGAGCAGTACTTC. Translated, it gives CASSLSWDYEQYF.

The rearrangement uses TRBV5-1 and TRBJ2-1, with D maybe TRBD2 (5 bases). The V and J ends lost 4 bases and 7 bases respectively, with 12 bases between them. Germline V lookup: CDR1 SGHRS, CDR2 YFSETQ. This CDR3 has 13 amino acids. The CDR3 is CASSQDPGNEQFF. The CDR3 DNA sequence: TGCGCCAGCAGCCAAGACCCGGGGAATGAGCAGTTCTTC. Filled out from reference TRBV5-1 and TRBJ2-1, the complete variable domain reads KAGVTQTPRYLIKTRGQQVTLSCSPISGHRSVSWYQQTPGQGLQFLFEYFSETQRNKGNFPGRFSGRQFSNSRSEMNVSTLELGDSALYLCASSQDPGNEQFFGPGTRLTVL.

This chain uses TRBV11-2 with TRBJ1-2; maybe TRBD1 (6 bases). CDR1 is SGHAT, CDR2 FQNNGV, per germline. The CDR3 is 12 amino acids. V was trimmed by 8 bases and J by 3 bases, leaving 10 bases between them. The CDR3 loop reads CASHGGDYGYTF. CDR3 coding DNA: TGTGCCAGCCATGGGGGCGACTATGGCTACACCTTC. Full variable domain (missing parts from reference TRBV11-2 and TRBJ1-2): EAGVAQSPRYKIIEKRQSVAFWCNPISGHATLYWYQQILGQGPKLLIQFQNNGVVDDSQLPKDRFSAERLKGVDSTLKIQPAKLEDSAVYLCASHGGDYGYTFGSGTRLTVV.

The chain combines TRBV19 with TRBJ2-1; possibly TRBD2 for D (5 bases). Germline CDR1 and CDR2: LNHDA and SQIVND (reference sequence). The CDR3 sequence is 15 residues long. Trimming removed 5 bases from V and 4 bases from J, with 15 bases in between. In DNA, the CDR3 is TGTGCCAGTAGTCCGGACCCCCCGGGGTACAATGAGCAGTTCTTC. It encodes CASSPDPPGYNEQFF. The complete variable domain, with remaining parts taken from reference TRBV19 and TRBJ2-1, reads DGGITQSPKYLFRKEGQNVTLSCEQNLNHDAMYWYRQDPGQGLRLIYYSQIVNDFQKGDIAEGYSVSREKKESFPLTVTSAQKNPTAFYLCASSPDPPGYNEQFFGPGTRLTVL.

The chain links TRBV3-1 (or the pseudogene TRBV3-2) to TRBJ2-2; D remains unclear. The CDR3 is made up of 13 amino acids. The V gene lost 3 bases and the J gene lost 2 bases, with 4 bases spanning the gap. Germline CDR1 is LGHDT and CDR2 is YNNKEL (reference sequence). CDR3 sequence: CASSHYNTGELFF. Written as DNA, the CDR3 is TGTGCCAGCAGCCACTACAACACCGGGGAGCTGTTTTTT.

The CDR3 spells CASSPGLRGFGYTF. The CDR3 nucleotides are TGTGCCAGCTCACCCGGACTCAGGGGGTTTGGCTACACCTTC. The rearrangement links TRBV18 to TRBJ1-2; 7 nucleotides line up with TRBD1. From germline, CDR1 is KGHSH and CDR2 LQKENI. J gave up 7 bases and V 3 bases, and 8 bases lay outside the gene matches. CDR3 length: 14 residues.